These 29 T cell receptor beta chains were sequenced from one sample in a study of neoadjuvant anti-PD-1 for oral cavity cancer. The sample's time point: after neoadjuvant nivolumab, at surgical resection. Here immunoSEQ multiplex PCR was the method, and the copy in TCRdb shows in-frame clones only, minus some. There are over 60,000 clones in the sample; approximately 87% occur only once, and 2.5% to 3.5% lies in the top ten. The specimen comprised PBMCs, sampled after nivolumab (anti-PD-1) treatment. The origin of the receptors is a person aged 40 to 85 with oral cavity squamous cell carcinoma.

The gene calls are TRBV5-6 and TRBJ2-7; possibly TRBD2 for D (5 bases). There are 14 residues in the CDR3. Germline V lookup: CDR1 SGHDT, CDR2 YYEEEE. Trimming removed 3 bases from V and 1 base from J, with 11 bases in between. The DNA of the CDR3 is TGTGCCAGCAGCTCCCCCGGGGATTCCTACGAGCAGTACTTC. Translated, it gives CASSSPGDSYEQYF.

This clone was counted once. The chain has TRBV4-2 and TRBJ2-3; 10 bases are shared with TRBD2. The CDR3 runs 18 residues. Looked up from germline, CDR1 is LGHNA and CDR2 is YNFKEQ. V was pared by 1 base and J by 4 bases, with 11 bases of the junction left unmatched. The CDR3 reads CASSQASPASGGPDTQYF. In DNA, the CDR3 is TGTGCCAGCAGCCAAGCCTCCCCCGCTAGCGGGGGCCCAGATACGCAGTATTTT.

The chain carries TRBV9 and TRBJ2-2; the D call may be TRBD1 or TRBD2 (5 bases each). Germline loops: CDR1 SGDLS, CDR2 YYNGEE. The V gene lost 6 bases and the J gene lost 4 bases, with 16 bases spanning the gap. The CDR3 covers 15 residues. CDR3: CASTVGTPGTGELFF. In DNA form, the CDR3 reads TGTGCCAGCACCGTGGGGACCCCGGGCACCGGGGAGCTGTTTTTT.

The chain combines TRBV5-6 with TRBJ2-2; weak D call: TRBD1 (5 bases). Germline CDR1 and CDR2: SGHDT and YYEEEE. The V gene lost 0 bases and the J gene lost 0 bases, with 9 bases spanning the gap. CDR3 length equals 16 residues. For the CDR3, the DNA is TGTGCCAGCAGCTTGGCGGTGACAGCGAACACCGGGGAGCTGTTTTTT. This gives the protein CASSLAVTANTGELFF.

The chain recombines TRBV27 with TRBJ2-7, with TRBD2 as a possible D gene (6 bases). Germline CDR1 and CDR2: MNHEY and SMNVEV (reference sequence). The CDR3 runs 14 residues. V lost 6 bases, J lost 4 bases, and 16 bases lay in between. DNA for the CDR3: TGTGCCAGCAGAGGGACTCCTGAAACGTACGAGCAGTACTTC. Amino acids: CASRGTPETYEQYF.

The CDR3 reads CASSLGSAAREAFF. CDR3 bases: TGTGCCAGCAGCTTGGGGTCCGCTGCCCGTGAAGCTTTCTTT. The chain couples TRBV5-8 to TRBJ1-1, with D unresolved. Germline V gene lookup returns CDR1 SGHTS and CDR2 YDEGEE. The CDR3 totals 14 residues. V dropped 0 bases and J dropped 7 bases, with 13 bases sitting between them.

The chain couples TRBV7-9 to TRBJ2-7; 7 bases agree with TRBD1. The CDR3 is 15 amino acids. The V gene's germline CDR1 is SEHNR and CDR2 FQNEAQ (reference sequence). V lost 5 bases to trimming and J lost 2 bases; unmatched junction nucleotides: 9. The chain's CDR3 is CASSPPGTATYEQYF. CDR3 bases: TGTGCCAGCAGCCCGCCGGGGACAGCAACCTACGAGCAGTACTTC.

The sample holds one count of this clone. The chain combines TRBV29-1 with TRBJ1-2; D is perhaps TRBD1 (6 bases). The germline CDR1 and CDR2 sequences are SQVTM and ANQGSEA. The CDR3 runs 15 residues. The V end was cut by 7 bases, the J end by 5 bases, with 23 bases between. This chain's CDR3 is CSASNWTAGRYGYTF. CDR3 DNA sequence: TGCAGCGCCTCAAATTGGACAGCAGGGCGGTATGGCTACACCTTC.

This rearrangement joins TRBV13 to TRBJ2-7; no reliable D call. V lost 1 base to trimming and J lost 4 bases, with 11 bases between them. The CDR3 is made up of 14 amino acids. From germline, CDR1 is PRHDT and CDR2 FYEKMQ (reference sequence). This CDR3 reads CASSLAPDNYEQYF. CDR3 bases: TGTGCCAGCAGCTTAGCACCCGACAATTACGAGCAGTACTTC.

The gene calls are TRBV30 and TRBJ2-5; D unresolved. CDR1 GTSNPN and CDR2 SVGIG come from the germline V gene (reference sequence). The length of the CDR3 is 11 residues. V was clipped by 5 bases and J by 6 bases, with 10 bases between them. In DNA, the CDR3 is TGTGCCTGGGAGTACGCCCAGACCCAGTACTTC. Its translation is CAWEYAQTQYF.

This chain uses TRBV5-4 with TRBJ1-1, with 12 bases identical to TRBD1. CDR1 is SGHNT and CDR2 is YYREEE in the germline V gene (reference sequence). The CDR3 is made up of 14 amino acids. The V segment lost 7 bases and the J segment 6 bases; nucleotides outside the gene matches: 7. The CDR3 region has the DNA TGTGCCAGCGGGGACAGGGGGCGCCTGGCTGAAGCTTTCTTT. Its protein is CASGDRGRLAEAFF.

This clone has just a few counts. The rearrangement joins TRBV19 to TRBJ1-5; 9 bases map to TRBD1. V was clipped by 6 bases and J by 5 bases; unmatched bases: 14. This CDR3 contains 17 residues. Germline assignment: CDR1 LNHDA and CDR2 SQIVND (reference sequence). Written as DNA, the CDR3 is TGTGCCAGTAGCCCAAGGGGAAGGACAGGGGTGGATCAGCCCCAGCATTTT. Amino acid sequence: CASSPRGRTGVDQPQHF.

The chain has TRBV4-2 and TRBJ1-1; 7 positions match TRBD1. J was trimmed by 3 bases and V by 3 bases; bases with no gene match: 13. Germline lookup yields CDR1 LGHNA and CDR2 YNFKEQ. This CDR3 spans 17 amino acids. CDR3 nucleotides: TGTGCCAGCAGCCACGGTTCCAGACAGGGTGGGTACACTGAAGCTTTCTTT. Translating gives CASSHGSRQGGYTEAFF.

In this sample, this clone turned up a few times. The CDR3 sequence: CASSVEGQQETQYF. The CDR3 DNA sequence: TGTGCCAGCAGTGTGGAGGGACAGCAAGAGACCCAGTACTTC. The J gene is TRBJ2-5, the V gene TRBV9, with a weak D call TRBD1 (7 bases). CDR3 length equals 14 residues. Germline V CDR1 and CDR2: SGDLS, YYNGEE. Trimming removed 5 bases at V and 2 bases at J, with 13 bases between.

In regard to this clone: The junction and the germline gene differ at one end; a read error may be behind it. The gene calls are TRBV6-1 and TRBJ1-2; D gene unclear. The CDR3 loop spans 14 amino acids. CDR1 and CDR2 from the germline V gene are MNHNS and SASEGT. CDR3 sequence (DNA): TGTGCCAGCAGTTCGGAAACCTTAAACTGTGGCTACACCTTC. As protein: CASSSETLNCGYTF.

V usage is TRBV6-5 and J usage is TRBJ2-7; 10 nucleotides agree with TRBD2. Losses at the gene ends were 6 bases for V and 5 bases for J; bases not matched to a gene: 10. This CDR3 is built from 15 residues. Germline V lookup: CDR1 MNHEY, CDR2 SVGAGI. The chain's CDR3 is CASSRFGLAVNEQYF. The CDR3 bases are TGTGCCAGCAGCAGATTCGGACTAGCGGTTAACGAGCAGTACTTC.

The chain carries TRBV28 and TRBJ1-2, with D hard to call. The V and J ends lost 6 bases and 4 bases respectively, with 6 bases between them. CDR1 and CDR2 from the germline V gene are MDHEN and SYDVKM. The CDR3 runs to 11 residues. The CDR3 region has the DNA TGTGCCAGCAGCCTGAGCTATGGCTACACCTTC. This encodes CASSLSYGYTF.

Points on this clone: Other DNA sequences in this specimen translate into the identical CDR3. The rearrangement uses TRBV6-5 and TRBJ1-5; no reliable D call. The CDR3 spans 15 residues. Trimming removed 4 bases from V and 2 bases from J, with 12 bases in between. Germline lookup yields CDR1 MNHEY and CDR2 SVGAGI. The CDR3: CASSSRTGGNQPQHF. The CDR3 nucleotides are TGTGCCAGCAGTTCGCGGACGGGAGGCAATCAGCCCCAGCATTTT.

The chain is built from TRBV9 and TRBJ2-1; 14 bases match TRBD2. After removal of 3 bases from V and 0 bases from J, the junction contained 11 bases not matched to a gene. From germline, CDR1 is SGDLS and CDR2 YYNGEE. The CDR3 runs to 20 residues. CDR3 nucleotide sequence: TGTGCCAGCAGCGCAAGACTAGCGGGGGGGCAAGGCCTCTCCTACAATGAGCAGTTCTTC. Its translation is CASSARLAGGQGLSYNEQFF.

The chain uses TRBV6-4 and TRBJ2-1, with 10 bases fitting TRBD2. The CDR3 totals 16 residues. V was pared by 5 bases and J by 7 bases, with 11 bases of the junction left unmatched. Germline CDR1 reads MRHNA; CDR2 reads SNTAGT. This CDR3 reads CASSSNPSGSGNEQFF. The CDR3 DNA follows: TGTGCCAGCAGTTCTAACCCTAGCGGGAGTGGTAATGAGCAGTTCTTC.

This clone was picked up one time. The rearrangement uses TRBV5-1 and TRBJ1-2, with no clear D. This CDR3 has 12 amino acids. Trimming removed 4 bases at V and 2 bases at J, with 6 bases between. Looked up from germline, CDR1 is SGHRS and CDR2 is YFSETQ. CDR3: CASSPDNYGYTF. For the CDR3, the DNA is TGCGCCAGCAGCCCGGACAACTATGGCTACACCTTC. The whole variable domain, filled in from reference TRBV5-1 and TRBJ1-2, reads KAGVTQTPRYLIKTRGQQVTLSCSPISGHRSVSWYQQTPGQGLQFLFEYFSETQRNKGNFPGRFSGRQFSNSRSEMNVSTLELGDSALYLCASSPDNYGYTFGSGTRLTVV.

The chain carries TRBV19 and TRBJ2-2; possible D gene TRBD2, 5 bases. CDR1 is LNHDA, CDR2 SQIVND, per germline (reference sequence). The V end was cut by 7 bases, the J end by 4 bases, with 16 bases between. The CDR3 contains 15 residues. The CDR3 sequence is CASTWGLGSTGELFF. The CDR3 region has the DNA TGTGCCAGTACCTGGGGTCTGGGGAGCACCGGGGAGCTGTTTTTT.

The chain couples TRBV5-1 to TRBJ2-3; TRBD2 might be the D (5 bases). The length of the CDR3 is 14 residues. V gave up 4 bases and J gave up 0 bases, with 9 bases separating them. The germline V gene encodes CDR1 SGHRS and CDR2 YFSETQ. The CDR3 is CASSASGSTDTQYF. Written as DNA, the CDR3 is TGCGCCAGCAGCGCGAGCGGAAGCACAGATACGCAGTATTTT.

This clone was counted once. The genes are TRBV5-1 and TRBJ2-3; D possibly corresponds to TRBD2 (6 bases). The CDR3 runs 14 residues. From germline, CDR1 is SGHRS and CDR2 YFSETQ. Trimming pared 5 bases from V and 3 bases from J, leaving 13 bases between. The CDR3 reads CASREGWVTDTQYF. The CDR3 coding sequence is TGCGCCAGCAGGGAGGGATGGGTGACAGATACGCAGTATTTT. Complete variable domain (other parts from reference TRBV5-1 and TRBJ2-3): KAGVTQTPRYLIKTRGQQVTLSCSPISGHRSVSWYQQTPGQGLQFLFEYFSETQRNKGNFPGRFSGRQFSNSRSEMNVSTLELGDSALYLCASREGWVTDTQYFGPGTRLTVL.

This clone showed up just once. The gene calls are TRBV21-1 and TRBJ1-2; TRBD1 reflects the table's D call only, with no check against the DNA. TRBV21-1 is given as a pseudogene. The CDR3 spans 15 residues. This CDR3 is CAGIKVGQPNYGYTF. The CDR3 nucleotides are TGTGCCGGGATAAAAGTCGGACAACCTAACTATGGCTACACCTTC.

The V gene is TRBV6-6, the J gene TRBJ2-3; 8 bases align to TRBD2. V was pared by 9 bases and J by 1 base, with 3 bases of the junction left unmatched. Germline CDR1 reads MNHNY; CDR2 reads SVGAGI (reference sequence). This CDR3 region has 13 residues. Here the CDR3 DNA reads TGTGCCAGTACACTAGCGGGCACAGATACGCAGTATTTT. As protein: CASTLAGTDTQYF.

The sample holds one count of this clone. The chain combines TRBV10-1 with TRBJ1-5; maybe TRBD1 (5 bases). V lost 1 base and J 7 bases, leaving 5 bases between the germline ends. There are 12 residues in the CDR3. Per the germline V gene, CDR1 is WNHNN and CDR2 is SYGVQD (reference sequence). The DNA of the CDR3 is TGCGCCAGCAGTGAGTGGGGCCAGCCCCAGCATTTT. Its translation is CASSEWGQPQHF.

This chain connects TRBV27 to TRBJ1-2, with D perhaps TRBD1 (5 bases). Per germline, CDR1 MNHEY and CDR2 SMNVEV (reference sequence). The CDR3 totals 14 residues. Trimming removed 6 bases at V and 7 bases at J, with 18 bases between. In DNA, the CDR3 is TGTGCCAGCAGCCCCGGGACGGTAGGGCTTGGCTACACCTTC. Translation gives CASSPGTVGLGYTF.

The CDR3 sequence is CASSKASCKKLFF. CDR3 DNA: TGTGCCAGCAGCAAAGCCAGTTGCAAAAAACTGTTTTTT. V gene TRBV21-1 combines with J gene TRBJ1-4; the table's D call TRBD1 went unverified against the DNA. TRBV21-1 is a pseudogene. This CDR3 is 13 amino acids long.